These T cell receptor beta chains were read from a single sample in a study of response to subunit inactivated influenza vaccine. Each CDR3 protein gets one entry after TCRdb re-called the RT-PCR reads with MiXCR. The table shows about 540,000 distinct CDR3 sequences, with approximately 14% occurring only once. The sample consisted of PBMCs from blood, taken 12 days after vaccination. The receptors derive from a man in his forties or fifties who received an inactivated influenza vaccine. Both conserved end residues are part of each CDR3. A D gene is named only where the DNA matches it firmly. Size is omitted from some rows. Given values are once, few, many or a class for expanded clones.

>many|TRBJ2-1|13|NA|TRBV5-1
TGCGCCAGCAGAATTGGTAGGGGTAATGAGCAGTTCTTC
CASRIGRGNEQFF
>NA|TRBJ2-2|18|TRBD2|TRBV12-3/TRBV12-4
TGTGCCAGCAGTTTAGCGCTTCGGGGTCTAGCGGGTGGCGGGGAGCTGTTTTTT
CASSLALRGLAGGGELFF
>NA|TRBJ1-1|15|NA|TRBV11-2
TGTGCCAGCAGCTTAGGGGTGGGGGGTTACACTGAAGCTTTCTTT
CASSLGVGGYTEAFF
>few|TRBJ2-1|15|NA|TRBV20-1
TGCAGTGCTAGATTCAACCGTAGGGCCTACAATGAGCAGTTCTTC
CSARFNRRAYNEQFF
>few|TRBJ2-2|15|NA|TRBV24-1
TGTGCCACCAGTGACCCGACAGTGAACACCGGGGAGCTGTTTTTT
CATSDPTVNTGELFF
>NA|TRBJ2-3|13|TRBD2|TRBV20-1
TGCAGTGCTAAGCGGGGGCGGACAGATACGCAGTATTTT
CSAKRGRTDTQYF
>few|TRBJ1-5|17|NA|TRBV4-3
TGCGCCAGCAGCCAAGATTATTTTAGACCCAGCAATCAGCCCCAGCATTTT
CASSQDYFRPSNQPQHF
>NA|TRBJ2-1|15|TRBD2|TRBV5-1
TGCGCCAGCAGCTTGGCTTTAGCGGGAGGGAGCGAGCAGTTCTTC
CASSLALAGGSEQFF
>NA|TRBJ1-5|15|TRBD1|TRBV7-2
TGTGCCAGCAGCTTAGACAGGGGTAACAATCAGCCCCAGCATTTT
CASSLDRGNNQPQHF
>many|TRBJ1-1|14|TRBD1|TRBV5-1
TGCGCCAGCAGCTCACAGGGGCAAAACACTGAAGCTTTCTTT
CASSSQGQNTEAFF
>NA|TRBJ2-7|14|TRBD1|TRBV10-2
TGCGCCACCCAACAACCGGGACAGGGTTACGAGCAGTACTTC
CATQQPGQGYEQYF
>few|TRBJ2-3|15|NA|TRBV5-1
TGCGCCAGCAGCTTAACCGGACGCCAGCCAGATACGCAGTATTTT
CASSLTGRQPDTQYF
>many|TRBJ2-2|12|NA|TRBV29-1
TGCAGCGTACGGGAGAGGTCCGGGGAGCTGTTTTTT
CSVRERSGELFF
>few|TRBJ2-5|18|TRBD2|TRBV11-2
TGTGCCAGCAGCTCCTTCCGAATAGCGGGGGGGCGGGAAGAGACCCAGTACTTC
CASSSFRIAGGREETQYF
>few|TRBJ2-1|14|TRBD2|TRBV20-1
TGCAGTGCTAAGGATCTAGCGGGATCCTATGAGCAGTTCTTC
CSAKDLAGSYEQFF
>NA|TRBJ2-7|19|TRBD1|TRBV15
TGTGCCACCAGCAGAGAGACACCGGGACAGCCTAACCGATCCGACGAGCAGTACTTC
CATSRETPGQPNRSDEQYF
>few|TRBJ2-7|18|TRBD2|TRBV7-8
TGTGCCAGCAGCCTGGTTCGGGGGACTAACCTTCGTCACTACGAGCAGTACTTC
CASSLVRGTNLRHYEQYF
>few|TRBJ2-7|14|TRBD1|TRBV20-1
TGCAGTGCAGAAGGACAGGAGTCCGTCCACGAGCAGTACTTC
CSAEGQESVHEQYF
>few|TRBJ2-1|15|NA|TRBV15
TGTGCCACCAGCAGAGATAAACTTACGGCCTATGAGCAGTTCTTC
CATSRDKLTAYEQFF
>NA|TRBJ2-7|16|NA|TRBV12-3/TRBV12-4
TGTGCCAGCAGTTTAGCGGGACACCTAAGGGTACGGGAGCAGTACTTC
CASSLAGHLRVREQYF
>few|TRBJ2-5|12|NA|TRBV12-3/TRBV12-4
TGTGCCAGCAGCCCGTTTGAGGGGACCCAGTACTTC
CASSPFEGTQYF
>few|TRBJ1-1|17|TRBD1|TRBV15
TGTGCCACCAGCAGCCGGAAAGGGACAGGTATGAACACTGAAGCTTTCTTT
CATSSRKGTGMNTEAFF
>few|TRBJ1-2|13|NA|TRBV5-1
TGCGCCAGCAGCTCCACACCGGCGGACGGCTACACCTTC
CASSSTPADGYTF
>few|TRBJ2-3|15|TRBD2|TRBV20-1
TGCAGTGCTAGCCGACTAGCGGGGTTCACAGATACGCAGTATTTT
CSASRLAGFTDTQYF
>few|TRBJ1-4|13|NA|TRBV20-1
TGCAGTGCTAGAGCTACAGGCAATGAAAAACTGTTTTTT
CSARATGNEKLFF
>few|TRBJ2-5|12|NA|TRBV7-2
TGTGCCAGCAGCTTAGCGCGCGCGACCCAGTACTTC
CASSLARATQYF
>NA|TRBJ2-2|14|NA|TRBV10-3
TGTGCCATCAGTGAGTCGGACCGGACCGGGGAGCTGTTTTTT
CAISESDRTGELFF
>NA|TRBJ1-1|14|NA|TRBV6-1
TGTGCCAGCAGTGAGCTACAGGGGAACACTGAAGCTTTCTTT
CASSELQGNTEAFF
>few|TRBJ2-1|17|TRBD2|TRBV11-2
TGTGCCAGCAGCTTAGATGTACTAGCGGGATTCAATGATGAGCAGTTCTTC
CASSLDVLAGFNDEQFF
>many|TRBJ1-3|16|NA|TRBV5-5
TGTGCCAGCAGCTTGGGACTGTTATCGGACGGAAACACCATATATTTT
CASSLGLLSDGNTIYF
>few|TRBJ1-2|15|NA|TRBV3-1
TGTGCCAGCAGCCAAGACACATCTTCTAACTATGGCTACACCTTC
CASSQDTSSNYGYTF
>few|TRBJ2-3|15|NA|TRBV3-1
TGTGCCAGCGGCTTGGGATTCTCGGGCACAGATACGCAGTATTTT
CASGLGFSGTDTQYF
>NA|TRBJ2-2|17|TRBD1|TRBV9
TGTGCCAGCAGCGGAGGGGACAGGGCGACAAACACCGGGGAGCTGTTTTTT
CASSGGDRATNTGELFF
>few|TRBJ2-2|16|NA|TRBV7-2
TGTGCCAGCAGCTTATGGGGGACTCGCGAAACCGGGGAGCTGTTTTTT
CASSLWGTRETGELFF
>few|TRBJ2-2|14|NA|TRBV19
TGTGCCAGTAGGAATGGACAGAACACCGGGGAGCTGTTTTTT
CASRNGQNTGELFF
>NA|TRBJ2-5|15|NA|TRBV12-3/TRBV12-4
TGTGCCAGCAGTAAACCGAGGGGCTCCCAAGAGACCCAGTACTTC
CASSKPRGSQETQYF
>NA|TRBJ2-3|14|NA|TRBV5-1
TGCGCCAGCAGCCGGGCTAGCAAGACAGATACGCAGTATTTT
CASSRASKTDTQYF
>few|TRBJ2-3|15|NA|TRBV28
TGTGCCAGCAGTTTCCAGCGGGCTAGCACAGATACGCAGTATTTT
CASSFQRASTDTQYF
>NA|TRBJ1-2|13|TRBD1|TRBV6-2/TRBV6-3
TGTGCCAGCAGCTCTACAGGGGTGCGTGGCTACACCTTC
CASSSTGVRGYTF
>few|TRBJ2-7|16|NA|TRBV12-3/TRBV12-4
TGTGCCAGCAGTTTCTTTGGCGGCAGGGGCTTCTACGAGCAGTACTTC
CASSFFGGRGFYEQYF
>NA|TRBJ2-1|14|TRBD2|TRBV5-5
TGTGCCAGCAGCGGCGGGAGGACCTACAATGAGCGGTTCTTC
CASSGGRTYNERFF
>few|TRBJ2-7|14|NA|TRBV7-2
TGTGCCAGCAGCTTCTCGGCCCCGTCATACGAGCAGTACTTC
CASSFSAPSYEQYF
>NA|TRBJ1-1|16|NA|TRBV5-6
TGTGCCAGCAGCCGGGTCGGAGTGGGAGACCCCCATGAAGCTTTCTTT
CASSRVGVGDPHEAFF
>NA|TRBJ2-1|11|NA|TRBV5-1
TGCGCCAGCAGCTTGGGGCAGGGGTCGTTCTTC
CASSLGQGSFF
>few|TRBJ2-1|14|TRBD2|TRBV9
TGTGCCAGCAGCGCAGCGGGAGCCTACAATGAGCAGTTCTTC
CASSAAGAYNEQFF
>many|TRBJ1-5|15|TRBD1|TRBV5-8
TGTGCCAGCAGTGGACAGGTTGTAGGCAATCAGCCCCAGCATTTT
CASSGQVVGNQPQHF
>few|TRBJ1-1|14|TRBD1|TRBV11-2
TGTGCCAGCAGCAGCGACAGGGGGCGGACTGAAGCTTTCTTT
CASSSDRGRTEAFF
>few|TRBJ1-1|10|TRBD1|TRBV12-3/TRBV12-4
TGTGCCGAGGGGGCGGGACCAGCTTTCTTT
CAEGAGPAFF
>many|TRBJ1-1|14|NA|TRBV12-3/TRBV12-4
TGTGCCAGCAACCCTGGGGGGCGGGGCACTGAAGCTTTCTTT
CASNPGGRGTEAFF
>NA|TRBJ2-1|17|TRBD2|TRBV7-9
TGTGCCAGCAGCTTACCCACTGGACTAGCGGGGAGAAATGAGCAGTTCTTC
CASSLPTGLAGRNEQFF
>few|TRBJ2-3|16|NA|TRBV15
TGTGCCACCAGCAGAGAGGGACTCAACCTTCCAGATACGCAGTATTTT
CATSREGLNLPDTQYF
>NA|TRBJ2-3|15|TRBD2|TRBV9
TGTGCCAGCAGCACTAGCGGGGCCGACACAGATACGCAGTATTTT
CASSTSGADTDTQYF
>NA|TRBJ2-1|16|NA|TRBV12-3/TRBV12-4
TGTGCCAGCAGCCCGGAGGGGCTAGTGCCCTCAGCTGGGCAGTTCTTC
CASSPEGLVPSAGQFF
>NA|TRBJ2-1|16|NA|TRBV7-9
TGTGCCAGCAGCTTTCAAAGGGGACTGGCTGGCAATGAGCAGTTCTTC
CASSFQRGLAGNEQFF
>few|TRBJ1-3|15|TRBD1|TRBV12-3/TRBV12-4
TGTGCCAGCACCCCGGACAGGGGAGCTGGAAACACCATATATTTT
CASTPDRGAGNTIYF
>NA|TRBJ2-1|16|TRBD2|TRBV24-1
TGTGCCACCAGTGCTCCTCCGGGGGGCTCCTACAATGAGCAGTTCTTC
CATSAPPGGSYNEQFF
>NA|TRBJ2-7|14|NA|TRBV5-1
TGCGCCAGCAGCCGCGCCTACCAAGCCTACGAGCAGTACTTC
CASSRAYQAYEQYF
>NA|TRBJ2-1|13|TRBD2|TRBV7-2
TGTGCCAGCAGCGCTAGCGGGCTCAATGAGCAGTTCTTC
CASSASGLNEQFF
>few|TRBJ1-1|14|TRBD1|TRBV7-2
TGTGCCAGCACGACAGGGTATATTGGCACTGAAGCTTTCTTT
CASTTGYIGTEAFF